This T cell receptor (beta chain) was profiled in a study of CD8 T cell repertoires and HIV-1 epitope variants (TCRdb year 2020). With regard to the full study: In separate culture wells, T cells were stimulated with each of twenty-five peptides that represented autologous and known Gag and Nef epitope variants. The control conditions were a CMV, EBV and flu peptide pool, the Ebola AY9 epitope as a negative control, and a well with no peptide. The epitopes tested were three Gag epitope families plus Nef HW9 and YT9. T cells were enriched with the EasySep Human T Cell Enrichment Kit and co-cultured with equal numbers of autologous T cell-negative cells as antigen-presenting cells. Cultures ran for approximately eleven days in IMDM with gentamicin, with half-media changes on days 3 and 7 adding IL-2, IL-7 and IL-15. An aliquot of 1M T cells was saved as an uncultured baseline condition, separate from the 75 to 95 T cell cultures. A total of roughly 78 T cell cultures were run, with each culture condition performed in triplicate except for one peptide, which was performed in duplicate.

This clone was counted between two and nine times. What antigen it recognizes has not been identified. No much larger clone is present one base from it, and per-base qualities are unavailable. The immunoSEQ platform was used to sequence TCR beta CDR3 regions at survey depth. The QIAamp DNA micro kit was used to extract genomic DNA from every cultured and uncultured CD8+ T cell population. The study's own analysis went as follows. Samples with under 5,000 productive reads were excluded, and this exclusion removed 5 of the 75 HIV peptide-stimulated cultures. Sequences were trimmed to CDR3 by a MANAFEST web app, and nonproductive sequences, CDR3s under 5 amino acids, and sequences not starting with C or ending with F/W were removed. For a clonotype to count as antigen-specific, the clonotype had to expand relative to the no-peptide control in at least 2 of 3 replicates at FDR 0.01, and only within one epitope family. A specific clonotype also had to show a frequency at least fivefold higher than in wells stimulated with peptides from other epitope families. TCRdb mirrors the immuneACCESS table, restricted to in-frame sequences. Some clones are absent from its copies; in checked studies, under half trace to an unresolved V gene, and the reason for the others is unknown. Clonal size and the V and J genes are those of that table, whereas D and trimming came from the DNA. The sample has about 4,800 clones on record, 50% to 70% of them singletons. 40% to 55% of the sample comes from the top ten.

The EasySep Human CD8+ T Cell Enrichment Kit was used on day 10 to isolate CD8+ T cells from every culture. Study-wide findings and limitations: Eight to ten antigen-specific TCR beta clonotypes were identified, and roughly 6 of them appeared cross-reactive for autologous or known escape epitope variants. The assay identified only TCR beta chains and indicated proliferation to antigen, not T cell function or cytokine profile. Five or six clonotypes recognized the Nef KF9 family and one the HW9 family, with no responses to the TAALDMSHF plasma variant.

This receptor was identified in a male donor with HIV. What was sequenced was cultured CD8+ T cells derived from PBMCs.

Read as DNA, the sequence is TGTGCCACCAGTGGGCCCGAAACGACTGGAAACACCATATATTTT. Translated, it gives CATSGPETTGNTIYF. This chain is built from TRBV7-6 and TRBJ1-3, with the D gene not confidently named. The germline V gene provides CDR1 SGHVS and CDR2 FNYEAQ. The CDR3 numbers 15 residues from cysteine through phenylalanine. The entry retains the CDR3 DNA only, 45 bases that are in frame from base 1. A distance of 18 bases separates the germline ends of V and J, which lose 10 bases and 2 bases respectively.